This TCR beta chain was profiled in a study of blood T cells in healthy people across ages. Trimming pared 2 bases from V and 4 bases from J, leaving 14 bases between. Germline V CDR1 and CDR2: LGHNA, YSLEER. CDR3 length: 15 residues. This clonotype was observed a few times. Combining a sample-barcoded 5' primer with a J-beta primer mix, a second PCR ran for about 7 to 11 cycles. TCRdb re-derived calls from the 5' RACE reads in MiXCR, one entry per CDR3 protein. Of around 1.5 million distinct CDR3 sequences listed, roughly 60% were seen once; the top ten hold roughly 7%. What was sequenced was blood. This clonotype was sampled from a man aged 18 to 30 in good health. The chain links TRBV4-3 to TRBJ2-5; a possible D gene is TRBD1 (5 bases). CDR3 region: CASSQTAGSSETQYF. In DNA form, the CDR3 reads TGCGCCAGCAGCCAAACTGCAGGGTCGTCAGAGACCCAGTACTTC.